Each of the 26 T cell receptor beta chains below was sequenced from the same sample in a study of CD8 T cells in Susac syndrome. With random hexamers, reverse transcription was performed on about 0.45 to 1 ug of RNA. Using its own MiXCR run on the immunoSEQ multiplex PCR reads, TCRdb lists one record per CDR3 protein. The sample records 230,000 or so distinct CDR3 sequences, 95% being singletons. What was sequenced was CD4+ T cells from PBMCs. Receptor source: a human donor with multiple sclerosis.

The gene calls are TRBV9 and TRBJ1-6, with a possible D match to TRBD1 (5 bases). Trimming cost V 0 bases and J 7 bases, with 11 bases left between them. The CDR3 consists of 15 residues. Germline V gives CDR1 SGDLS, CDR2 YYNGEE. The CDR3 region has the DNA TGTGCCAGCAGCGTAGAGGCAGGGAGGAATTCACCCCTCCACTTT. It yields the protein CASSVEAGRNSPLHF.

The rearrangement joins TRBV5-1 to TRBJ2-7, with unresolved D. The CDR3 loop spans 11 amino acids. Trimming stripped 5 bases from V and 0 bases from J, with 3 bases between. Per the germline V gene, CDR1 is SGHRS and CDR2 is YFSETQ. CDR3 in DNA: TGCGCCAGCAGGATCTCCTACGAGCAGTACTTC. Translating gives CASRISYEQYF.

The chain is built from TRBV9 and TRBJ2-2; D possibly corresponds to TRBD1 (5 bases). The germline gives CDR1 SGDLS, CDR2 YYNGEE. V gave up 3 bases and J gave up 6 bases, with 18 bases separating them. The CDR3 totals 16 residues. The CDR3 protein is CASSALQATGPGELFF. The CDR3, as DNA: TGTGCCAGCAGCGCTTTACAGGCCACGGGTCCCGGGGAGCTGTTTTTT.

The V gene is TRBV27, the J gene TRBJ2-1; a weak D match, TRBD1 (5 bases). The germline V gene encodes CDR1 MNHEY and CDR2 SMNVEV (reference sequence). The length of the CDR3 is 14 residues. V dropped 7 bases and J dropped 1 base, with 11 bases sitting between them. CDR3 amino acids: CASTRTRSYNEQFF. The CDR3 nucleotides read TGTGCCAGCACCCGGACACGGTCCTACAATGAGCAGTTCTTC.

V usage is TRBV27 and J usage is TRBJ2-1, with D possibly TRBD2 on 6 matching bases. Trimming removed 6 bases from V and 6 bases from J, with 15 bases in between. Germline values: CDR1 MNHEY, CDR2 SMNVEV (reference sequence). This CDR3 has 14 residues. Written as DNA, the CDR3 is TGTGCCAGCAGCCTTACAACTAGCTCCAATGAGCAGTTCTTC. Its translation: CASSLTTSSNEQFF.

The chain couples TRBV29-1 to TRBJ2-7; TRBD1 or TRBD2 may be the D gene (6 bases each). This CDR3 is built from 17 residues. Trimming cost V 4 bases and J 0 bases, with 22 bases left between them. Germline assignment: CDR1 SQVTM and CDR2 ANQGSEA. The CDR3: CSVAGWGAKKSSYEQYF. CDR3 nucleotide sequence: TGCAGCGTTGCGGGTTGGGGGGCGAAGAAAAGCTCCTACGAGCAGTACTTC.

This clonotype was recorded once. The chain recombines TRBV20-1 with TRBJ2-3; TRBD2 aligns across 10 bases. This CDR3 region has 20 residues. Germline V gives CDR1 DFQATT, CDR2 SNEGSKA (reference sequence). V shed 2 bases and J 2 bases; nucleotides not matched to a gene: 19. CDR3 DNA: TGCAGTGCTAGACAAGCATTCCTAGCGGGAGTTGTCGGGGACACAGATACGCAGTATTTT. Translated, it gives CSARQAFLAGVVGDTDTQYF.

V is TRBV6-5 and J is TRBJ2-1; D call uncertain. The V gene's germline CDR1 is MNHEY and CDR2 SVGAGI. Trimming stripped 0 bases from V and 4 bases from J, with 7 bases between. This CDR3 region has 14 residues. CDR3 sequence reads: CASSYSTRYNEQFF. The CDR3 nucleotides read TGTGCCAGCAGTTACTCTACCAGATACAATGAGCAGTTCTTC.

The chain has TRBV12-3 or TRBV12-4 and TRBJ2-7; 7 nucleotides line up with TRBD1. CDR3 length equals 14 residues. After removal of 4 bases from V and 7 bases from J, the junction contained 10 bases not matched to a gene. The CDR3 region is CASSSRTGVEEQYF. CDR3 coding DNA: TGTGCCAGCAGTTCCCGAACAGGGGTAGAGGAGCAGTACTTC.

The sample holds a few counts of this clonotype. This chain uses TRBV19 with TRBJ1-1, with D tentatively TRBD1 (5 bases). Germline assignment: CDR1 LNHDA and CDR2 SQIVND (reference sequence). This CDR3 is built from 13 residues. Trimming removed 5 bases from V and 2 bases from J, with 9 bases in between. The CDR3 nucleotides are TGTGCCAGTAGTGTGAGGGGTAACACTGAAGCTTTCTTT. Protein product: CASSVRGNTEAFF.

V gene TRBV29-1 combines with J gene TRBJ2-1; 10 positions match TRBD2. Trimming at V came to 4 bases and at J to 9 bases, leaving 6 bases not matched to a gene. The CDR3 covers 13 residues. Germline CDR1 and CDR2: SQVTM and ANQGSEA. The CDR3 spells CSVAAGGPGEQFF. The CDR3 DNA follows: TGCAGCGTTGCAGCGGGAGGGCCCGGTGAGCAGTTCTTC.

The rearrangement uses TRBV30 and TRBJ1-6; D perhaps matches TRBD1 (6 bases). The CDR3 contains 15 residues. The V gene's germline CDR1 is GTSNPN and CDR2 SVGIG (reference sequence). V lost 3 bases to trimming and J lost 0 bases, with 9 bases between them. The CDR3 coding sequence is TGTGCCTGGAGGACAGGCCTCTCCTATAATTCACCCCTCCACTTT. It is translated as CAWRTGLSYNSPLHF. Using reference TRBV30 and TRBJ1-6 for the parts outside the CDR3, the full variable domain is SQTIHQWPATLVQPVGSPLSLECTVEGTSNPNLYWYRQAAGRGLQLLFYSVGIGQISSEVPQNLSASRPQDRQFILSSKKLLLSDSGFYLCAWRTGLSYNSPLHFGNGTRLTVT.

The CDR3 loop reads CASSLREETQYF. The CDR3 DNA is TGTGCCAGCAGTTTGAGGGAAGAGACCCAGTACTTC. This chain links TRBV27 with TRBJ2-5; D may be TRBD2 (5 bases). V lost 3 bases and J 3 bases, leaving 5 bases between the germline ends. This CDR3 is 12 amino acids long. CDR1 is MNHEY and CDR2 is SMNVEV in the germline V gene (reference sequence).

This chain joins TRBV28 and TRBJ1-5; a possible D gene is TRBD1 (6 bases). Germline V gene lookup returns CDR1 MDHEN and CDR2 SYDVKM. Trimming left V 5 bases short and J 3 bases short, with 20 bases between. The length of the CDR3 is 17 residues. CDR3 amino acids: CASSPPPTGPSNQPQHF. DNA of the CDR3: TGTGCCAGCAGTCCGCCTCCCACAGGGCCATCCAATCAGCCCCAGCATTTT.

Of note for this clonotype: Lacking the conserved final phenylalanine or tryptophan, this CDR3 likely reflects a read error. No DNA is shown, since the ends of the CDR3 on it are uncertain; the CDR3 is the one TCRdb lists. This chain uses TRBV29-1 with TRBJ2-1; no check of the table's D call, TRBD2, against the DNA was made. Both ends counted, the CDR3 spans 9 residues. The germline gives CDR1 SQVTM, CDR2 ANQGSEA. CDR3 amino acids: CSVGWDQNL.

On this clonotype itself: Mismatch with germline at one junction end may stem from a read error. The chain links TRBV20-1 to TRBJ1-4; 7 bases map to TRBD1. This CDR3 has 13 residues. CDR1 and CDR2 from the germline V gene are DFQATT and SNEGSKA (reference sequence). The CDR3 nucleotides read TGCAGTGGTAGACAGGGACTTAATGAAAAACTGTTTTTT. This gives the protein CSGRQGLNEKLFF.

The V gene is TRBV20-1, the J gene TRBJ2-1; tentatively, D is TRBD2 (6 bases). The CDR3 totals 16 residues. The germline CDR1 and CDR2 sequences are DFQATT and SNEGSKA (reference sequence). Trimming removed 3 bases from V and 3 bases from J, with 18 bases in between. In DNA, the CDR3 is TGCAGTGCTAGGGACTACGTGACCACTGACTACAATGAGCAGTTCTTC. Amino acids: CSARDYVTTDYNEQFF.

This rearrangement joins TRBV7-9 to TRBJ2-7; TRBD1 matches at 9 bases. After removal of 3 bases from V and 6 bases from J, the junction contained 6 bases not matched to a gene. Germline CDR1 and CDR2: SEHNR and FQNEAQ (reference sequence). The CDR3 consists of 14 residues. DNA of the CDR3: TGTGCCAGCAGCTTTAGTGGACAGGGGACCGAGCAGTACTTC. It encodes CASSFSGQGTEQYF.

The V and J genes are TRBV6-5 and TRBJ2-7; TRBD1 agrees at 10 bases. This CDR3 has 13 residues. Trimming cost V 11 bases and J 2 bases; bases outside gene matches: 6. Germline assignment: CDR1 MNHEY and CDR2 SVGAGI. The CDR3 DNA reads as TGTGCCTCAATCGGGACAGGGGCCTACGAGCAGTACTTC. This encodes CASIGTGAYEQYF.

The gene calls are TRBV29-1 and TRBJ2-7, with 7 nucleotides matching TRBD1. V lost 0 bases to trimming and J lost 2 bases; unmatched junction nucleotides: 1. Germline CDR1 and CDR2: SQVTM and ANQGSEA. The CDR3 is 13 residues long. The CDR3 DNA is TGCAGCGTTGAAGAACAGGGGACCTACGAGCAGTACTTC. This encodes CSVEEQGTYEQYF.

J is TRBJ2-7 and V is TRBV10-3, with TRBD2 matching over 10 bases. V shed 0 bases and J 1 base; nucleotides not matched to a gene: 12. There are 19 residues in the CDR3. Germline V gives CDR1 ENHRY, CDR2 SYGVKD. The CDR3 bases are TGTGCCATCAGTGAGTCGACCGAACTAGCGGGGAGGTCTTCCTACGAGCAGTACTTC. Translation gives CAISESTELAGRSSYEQYF.

This chain uses TRBV27 with TRBJ2-5; tentatively, D is TRBD2 (5 bases). This CDR3 has 16 amino acids. Germline V gives CDR1 MNHEY, CDR2 SMNVEV (reference sequence). Deletions cut 3 bases from V and 2 bases from J, with 16 bases between. This CDR3 is CASSFLPQRGQETQYF. The CDR3 region has the DNA TGTGCCAGCAGTTTTCTTCCCCAGAGAGGGCAAGAGACCCAGTACTTC.

The rearrangement joins TRBV7-3 to TRBJ1-1; 7 nucleotides match TRBD1. CDR3 length: 13 amino acids. Germline V gene data show CDR1 as SGHTA and CDR2 as FQGTGA. V shed 2 bases and J 4 bases; nucleotides not matched to a gene: 1. The CDR3 here is CASSLDRVTEAFF. DNA of the CDR3: TGTGCCAGCAGCTTAGACAGGGTCACTGAAGCTTTCTTT.

The V call is TRBV2, the J call TRBJ2-3; D is ambiguous. Per germline, CDR1 SNHLY and CDR2 FYNNEI. The V and J ends lost 8 bases and 13 bases respectively, with 19 bases between them. This CDR3 region has 12 residues. The CDR3 DNA sequence: TGTGCCAGCGTATTTTCAAGGGTGGGGAAGTATTTT. Its translation: CASVFSRVGKYF.

The chain recombines TRBV12-3 or TRBV12-4 with TRBJ2-7; D possibly corresponds to TRBD2 (6 bases). V was clipped by 6 bases and J by 6 bases, with 24 bases between them. The CDR3 length is 16 residues. CDR3 sequence: CASSPIGAPRGPEQYF. In DNA form, the CDR3 reads TGTGCCAGCAGCCCTATCGGTGCCCCGCGGGGTCCCGAGCAGTACTTC.

V gene TRBV20-1 combines with J gene TRBJ2-6; weak D call: TRBD1 (5 bases). Trimming stripped 5 bases from V and 0 bases from J, with 11 bases between. Germline V gene data show CDR1 as DFQATT and CDR2 as SNEGSKA (reference sequence). This CDR3 contains 15 residues. CDR3 region: CSASSGASGANVLTF. The CDR3 nucleotides are TGCAGTGCTTCTAGTGGGGCCTCTGGGGCCAACGTCCTGACTTTC.